The rows below give T cell receptor beta chains drawn from one sample of a study of T cells in Graves' hyperthyroidism and ophthalmopathy. TCRdb reprocessed the multiplex PCR reads with MiXCR, giving one entry per CDR3 protein. The sample contains about 59,000 distinct CDR3 sequences, roughly 50% of which appear only once. Sequencing was done on a sample of blood. These receptors were obtained from a woman aged 55-70 years with Graves' ophthalmopathy. The CDR3 runs from the conserved cysteine through the conserved F or W. The order of the fields is V gene, clone size, J gene, D gene, CDR3 protein, CDR3 DNA. A D gene is named only where the DNA matches it firmly. Expanded clones get a size class; other rows say once, few or many, or leave the size out.

TRBV2	medium-sized	TRBJ1-4	.	CASSIWGAKEKLFF	TGTGCCAGCAGCATTTGGGGGGCGAAAGAAAAACTGTTTTTT
TRBV19	.	TRBJ2-7	.	CASSSSGVFEQYF	TGTGCCAGTAGTTCCTCCGGGGTCTTCGAGCAGTACTTC
TRBV29-1	.	TRBJ1-1	.	CSFSYTEAFF	TGCAGCTTTAGCTACACTGAAGCTTTCTTT
TRBV27	many	TRBJ2-1	.	CASIRTGENEQFF	TGTGCCAGCATCCGGACCGGAGAGAATGAGCAGTTCTTC
TRBV30	many	TRBJ2-7	.	CACQSTAEQYF	TGTGCCTGTCAATCGACAGCCGAGCAGTACTTC
TRBV7-2	once	TRBJ2-3	TRBD2	CASSNPSRGSTDTQYF	TGTGCCAGCTCAAACCCTTCGCGGGGGAGCACAGACACGCAGTATTTT
TRBV9	many	TRBJ1-5	.	CASSGGGGFSDQPQHF	TGTGCCAGCAGCGGCGGGGGAGGGTTCTCCGATCAGCCCCAGCATTTT
TRBV6-2/TRBV6-3	many	TRBJ2-1	.	CASSYFRGYNEQFF	TGTGCCAGCAGTTACTTTCGGGGGTATAATGAGCAGTTCTTC
TRBV19	many	TRBJ1-5	TRBD1	CASRSGTGALGNQPQHF	TGTGCCAGTAGATCCGGGACAGGGGCCCTTGGCAATCAGCCCCAGCATTTT
TRBV9	.	TRBJ2-3	TRBD1	CASSASGTGIDTHYF	TGTGCCAGCAGCGCCTCAGGGACAGGGATAGATACGCATTATTTT
TRBV7-9	.	TRBJ1-1	.	CASSLGGGEAFF	TGTGCCAGCAGCTTAGGGGGGGGTGAAGCTTTCTTT
TRBV7-2	many	TRBJ2-7	TRBD2	CASRTSGGGYEQYF	TGTGCCAGCAGGACTAGCGGGGGGGGGTACGAGCAGTACTTC
TRBV10-3	.	TRBJ2-5	.	CAISESGQFNQPQYF	TGTGCCATCAGTGAGTCAGGACAGTTCAATCAGCCCCAGTACTTC
TRBV7-2	medium-sized	TRBJ2-7	.	CASSVSTTGAYEQYF	TGTGCCAGCAGCGTATCTACGACAGGAGCCTACGAGCAGTACTTC
TRBV5-5	.	TRBJ2-1	TRBD2	CASSVGSSGSYEQFF	TGTGCCAGCAGCGTGGGGTCTAGCGGGAGCTATGAGCAGTTCTTC
TRBV9	many	TRBJ2-7	.	CASSVGRGGSYEQYF	TGTGCCAGCAGCGTCGGGCGGGGAGGCTCCTACGAGCAGTACTTC
TRBV10-1	many	TRBJ2-3	TRBD2	CASSDLSGRSTQYF	TGCGCCAGCAGTGATTTAAGCGGGAGAAGTACGCAGTATTTT
TRBV15	.	TRBJ1-2	TRBD1	CATSRARTGSYTF	TGTGCCACCAGCAGAGCCCGGACAGGGAGCTACACCTTC
TRBV11-1	many	TRBJ1-1	.	CASSFLDSGPRDTEAFF	TGTGCCAGCAGCTTCCTCGACTCGGGACCGCGGGACACTGAAGCTTTCTTT
TRBV11-2	many	TRBJ2-3	.	CASGFPGGTQYF	TGTGCCAGCGGCTTTCCCGGTGGTACGCAGTATTTT
TRBV4-3	many	TRBJ2-2	.	CASSQDRTGELFF	TGCGCCAGCAGCCAAGATCGGACCGGGGAGCTGTTTTTT
TRBV7-9	.	TRBJ1-4	.	CASSFMGGDNEKLFF	TGTGCCAGCAGTTTCATGGGCGGCGACAATGAAAAACTGTTTTTT
TRBV19	.	TRBJ2-5	TRBD1	CASSNRGPHSNQPQYF	TGTGCCAGTAGTAACAGGGGACCTCATAGCAATCAGCCCCAGTACTTC
TRBV6-5	many	TRBJ1-3	.	CASQVRNTGSGNTIYF	TGTGCCAGTCAAGTTCGAAATACGGGCTCTGGAAACACCATATATTTT
TRBV11-2	.	TRBJ2-5	.	CASSILGRLETQYF	TGTGCCAGCAGCATCCTCGGCAGGTTAGAGACCCAGTACTTC
TRBV5-8	.	TRBJ1-6	TRBD1	CASSPSRGRNSPLHF	TGCGCCAGCAGCCCATCCAGGGGGCGGAATTCACCCCTCCACTTT
TRBV9	.	TRBJ1-1	TRBD1	CASSVVSGGENTEAFF	TGTGCCAGCAGCGTAGTCTCAGGGGGGGAAAACACTGAAGCTTTCTTT
TRBV7-9	.	TRBJ2-5	.	CACSLEEAQYF	TGTGCCTGCAGCTTAGAAGAGGCCCAGTACTTC
TRBV6-2/TRBV6-3	many	TRBJ2-2	TRBD2	CATLPSGGAIGELFF	TGTGCCACCCTCCCTAGCGGGGGGGCGATCGGGGAGCTGTTTTTT
TRBV9	.	TRBJ2-7	.	CGSSEVPGFSYEQYF	TGTGGCAGCAGCGAAGTTCCCGGGTTCTCCTACGAACAGTACTTC
TRBV20-1	many	TRBJ2-7	.	CSASTSTRGRGSEQYF	TGCAGTGCTTCTACTAGCACCCGGGGGCGAGGCTCCGAGCAGTACTTC
TRBV5-1	many	TRBJ1-1	.	CASSVVGGGNTEAFF	TGCGCCAGCAGCGTAGTAGGGGGGGGGAACACTGAAGCTTTCTTT
TRBV18	many	TRBJ2-5	.	CASSTELYQETQYF	TGTGCCAGCTCCACGGAACTGTACCAAGAGACCCAGTACTTC
TRBV20-1	.	TRBJ1-1	.	CSASPGGLGEAFF	TGCAGTGCTAGCCCGGGGGGACTGGGTGAAGCTTTCTTT
TRBV19	many	TRBJ1-2	.	CASDGGAQVYGYTF	TGTGCCAGCGACGGGGGGGCGCAAGTCTATGGCTACACCTTC
TRBV4-1	many	TRBJ1-5	TRBD1	CASSQEGQGHQPQHF	TGCGCCAGCAGCCAGGAGGGACAGGGTCATCAGCCCCAGCATTTT
TRBV5-1	.	TRBJ2-7	.	CASSLAAGQTYEQYF	TGCGCCAGCAGCTTGGCGGCGGGTCAAACCTACGAGCAGTACTTC
TRBV11-3	many	TRBJ1-1	.	CASSRRDGEAFF	TGTGCCAGCAGCCGCCGGGACGGTGAAGCTTTCTTT
TRBV20-1	.	TRBJ2-3	TRBD2	CSARSSGRTDTQYF	TGCAGTGCTAGGTCTAGCGGACGCACAGATACGCAGTATTTT
TRBV5-1	many	TRBJ1-1	TRBD1	CASGITGAPTEAFF	TGCGCCAGCGGCATTACAGGGGCGCCCACTGAAGCTTTCTTT
TRBV6-6	few	TRBJ2-5	TRBD1	CASSLDRGTQYF	TGTGCCAGCAGTTTGGACAGGGGGACCCAGTACTTC
TRBV7-2	many	TRBJ1-1	TRBD1	CASSSGTGQGNTEAFF	TGTGCCAGCAGCTCAGGGACGGGACAGGGGAACACTGAAGCTTTCTTT
TRBV27	many	TRBJ2-2	.	CASSWTPNTGELFF	TGTGCCAGCAGTTGGACACCGAACACCGGGGAGCTGTTTTTT
TRBV12-3/TRBV12-4	.	TRBJ2-1	.	CASSLGILEQFF	TGTGCCAGCAGTTTAGGGATCCTAGAGCAGTTCTTC
TRBV20-1	once	TRBJ1-2	.	CSARTSGNTF	TGCAGTGCTAGGACCTCTGGAAACACCTTC
TRBV7-2	.	TRBJ2-3	.	CASSLSSQPFTDTQYF	TGTGCCAGCAGCTTATCTTCCCAACCCTTCACAGATACGCAGTATTTT
TRBV7-2	.	TRBJ2-5	.	CASSSTQGFLYF	TGTGCCAGCAGTTCAACACAGGGCTTTTTGTACTTC
TRBV7-2	once	TRBJ1-1	TRBD1	CASSLDPGDRNTEAFF	TGTGCCAGCAGCTTAGATCCCGGGGACAGGAACACTGAAGCTTTCTTT
TRBV2	many	TRBJ2-5	.	CASSGSQGETQYF	TGTGCCAGCAGTGGGTCGCAGGGAGAGACCCAGTACTTC
TRBV10-1	medium-sized	TRBJ2-7	.	CASSGPSQGEQYF	TGCGCCAGCAGTGGGCCATCCCAGGGAGAGCAGTACTTC
TRBV19	.	TRBJ2-5	.	CACSIRETQYF	TGTGCCTGTAGTATCAGGGAGACCCAGTACTTC